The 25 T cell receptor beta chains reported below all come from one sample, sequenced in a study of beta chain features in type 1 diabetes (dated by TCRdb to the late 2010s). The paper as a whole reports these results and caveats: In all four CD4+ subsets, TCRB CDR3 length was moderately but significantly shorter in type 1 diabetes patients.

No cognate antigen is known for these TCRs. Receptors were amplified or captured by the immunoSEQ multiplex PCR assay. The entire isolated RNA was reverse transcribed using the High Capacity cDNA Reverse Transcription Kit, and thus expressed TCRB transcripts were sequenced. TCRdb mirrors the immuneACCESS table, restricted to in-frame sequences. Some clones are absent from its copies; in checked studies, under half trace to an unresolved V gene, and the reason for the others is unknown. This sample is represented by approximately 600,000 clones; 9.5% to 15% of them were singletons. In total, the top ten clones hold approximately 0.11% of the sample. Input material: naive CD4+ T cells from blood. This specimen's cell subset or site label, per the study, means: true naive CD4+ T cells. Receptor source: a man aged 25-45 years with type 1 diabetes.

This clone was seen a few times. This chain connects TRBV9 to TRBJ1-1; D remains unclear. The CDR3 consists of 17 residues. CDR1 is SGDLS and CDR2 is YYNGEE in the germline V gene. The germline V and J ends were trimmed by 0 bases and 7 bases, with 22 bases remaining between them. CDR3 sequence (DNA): TGTGCCAGCAGCGTAGGGGGAAGTAGGCCCCCCCAAGATGAAGCTTTCTTT. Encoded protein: CASSVGGSRPPQDEAFF.

Here the CDR3 DNA reads TGCGCCAGCAGTCAAATCCGGCCAGGGGGCTCCTACGAGCAGTACTTC. This sequence encodes CASSQIRPGGSYEQYF. The chain couples TRBV23-1 to TRBJ2-7, with 7 positions matching TRBD1. TRBV23-1 has ORF status, its function being uncertain. Trimming at V came to 2 bases and at J to 0 bases, leaving 7 bases not matched to a gene. This CDR3 is 16 amino acids long.

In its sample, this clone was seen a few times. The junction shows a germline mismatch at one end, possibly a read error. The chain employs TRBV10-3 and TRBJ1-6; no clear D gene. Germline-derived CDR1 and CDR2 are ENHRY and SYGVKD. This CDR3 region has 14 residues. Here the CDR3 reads CAISESGSNSPLHF. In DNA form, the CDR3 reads TGTGCCATCAGCGAGTCGGGGTCTAATTCACCCCTCCACTTT.

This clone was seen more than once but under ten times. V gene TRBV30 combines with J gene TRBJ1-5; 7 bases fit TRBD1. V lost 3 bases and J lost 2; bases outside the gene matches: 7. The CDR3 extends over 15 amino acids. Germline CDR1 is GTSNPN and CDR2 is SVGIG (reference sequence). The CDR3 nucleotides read TGTGCCTGGAGCCGAAGACAGGGAGGCAATCAGCCCCAGCATTTT. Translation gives CAWSRRQGGNQPQHF.

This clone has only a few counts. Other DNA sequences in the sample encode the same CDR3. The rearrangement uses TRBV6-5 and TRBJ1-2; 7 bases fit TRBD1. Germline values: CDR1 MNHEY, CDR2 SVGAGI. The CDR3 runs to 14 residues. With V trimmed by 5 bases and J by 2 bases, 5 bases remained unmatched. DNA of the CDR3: TGTGCCAGCAGTCGACAGGGCCCAAACTATGGCTACACCTTC. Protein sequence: CASSRQGPNYGYTF.

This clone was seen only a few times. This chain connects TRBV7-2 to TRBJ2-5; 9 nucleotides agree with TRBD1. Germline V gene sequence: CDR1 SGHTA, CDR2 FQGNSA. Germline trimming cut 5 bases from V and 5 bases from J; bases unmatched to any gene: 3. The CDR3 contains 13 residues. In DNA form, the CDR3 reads TGTGCCAGCAGCCCCGGACAGGGGGAGACCCAGTACTTC. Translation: CASSPGQGETQYF.

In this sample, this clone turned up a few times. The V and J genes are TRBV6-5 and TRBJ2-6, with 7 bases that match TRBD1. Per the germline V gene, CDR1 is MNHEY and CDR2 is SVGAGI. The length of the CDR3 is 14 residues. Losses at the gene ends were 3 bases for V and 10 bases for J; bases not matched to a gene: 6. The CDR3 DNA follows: TGTGCCAGCAGTTATCTGGACAGGCCTAACGTCCTGACTTTC. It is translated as CASSYLDRPNVLTF.

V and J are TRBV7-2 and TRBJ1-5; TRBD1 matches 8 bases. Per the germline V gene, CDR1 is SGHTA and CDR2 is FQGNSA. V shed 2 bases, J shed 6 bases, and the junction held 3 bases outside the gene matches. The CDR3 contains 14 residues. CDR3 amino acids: CASSLRQGTQPQHF. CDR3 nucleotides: TGTGCCAGCAGCTTAAGACAGGGGACTCAGCCCCAGCATTTT.

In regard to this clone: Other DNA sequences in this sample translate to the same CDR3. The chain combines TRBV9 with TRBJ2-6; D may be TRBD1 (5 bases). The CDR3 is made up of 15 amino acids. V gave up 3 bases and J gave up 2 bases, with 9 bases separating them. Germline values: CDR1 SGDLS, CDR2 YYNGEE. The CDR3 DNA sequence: TGTGCCAGCAGCGCCCAGGGTACTGGGGCCAACGTCCTGACTTTC. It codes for CASSAQGTGANVLTF.

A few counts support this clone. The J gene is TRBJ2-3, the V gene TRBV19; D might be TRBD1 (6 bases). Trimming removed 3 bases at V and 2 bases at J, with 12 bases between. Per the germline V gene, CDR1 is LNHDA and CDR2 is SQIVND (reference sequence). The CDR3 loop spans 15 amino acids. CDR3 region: CASSIWGRNTDTQYF. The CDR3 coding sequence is TGTGCCAGTAGTATCTGGGGGCGTAACACAGATACGCAGTATTTT.

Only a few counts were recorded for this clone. The CDR3 reads CAWGTGETQYF. The CDR3 region has the DNA TGTGCCTGGGGGACGGGGGAGACCCAGTACTTC. The chain carries TRBV30 and TRBJ2-5; D could derive from TRBD1 or TRBD2 (5 bases each). The length of the CDR3 is 11 residues. The germline V and J ends were trimmed by 5 bases and 5 bases, with 9 bases remaining between them. Looked up from germline, CDR1 is GTSNPN and CDR2 is SVGIG (reference sequence).

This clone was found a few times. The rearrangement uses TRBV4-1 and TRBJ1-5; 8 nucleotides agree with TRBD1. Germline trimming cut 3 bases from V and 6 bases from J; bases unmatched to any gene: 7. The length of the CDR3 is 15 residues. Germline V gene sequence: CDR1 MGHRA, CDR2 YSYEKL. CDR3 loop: CASSQQPTGVQPQHF. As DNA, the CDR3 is TGCGCCAGCAGCCAGCAGCCGACAGGGGTTCAGCCCCAGCATTTT.

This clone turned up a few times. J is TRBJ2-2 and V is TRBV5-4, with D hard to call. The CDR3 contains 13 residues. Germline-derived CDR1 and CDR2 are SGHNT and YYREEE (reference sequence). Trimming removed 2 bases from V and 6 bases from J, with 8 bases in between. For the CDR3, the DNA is TGTGCCAGCAGCTTATCAGCCTCCGGGGAGCTGTTTTTT. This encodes CASSLSASGELFF.

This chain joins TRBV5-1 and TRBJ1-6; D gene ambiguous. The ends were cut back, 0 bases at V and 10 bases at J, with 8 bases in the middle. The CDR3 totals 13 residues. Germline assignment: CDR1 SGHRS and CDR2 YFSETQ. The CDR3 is CASSLETTSPLHF. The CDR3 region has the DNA TGCGCCAGCAGCTTGGAAACAACCTCACCCCTCCACTTT. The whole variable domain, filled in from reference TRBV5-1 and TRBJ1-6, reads KAGVTQTPRYLIKTRGQQVTLSCSPISGHRSVSWYQQTPGQGLQFLFEYFSETQRNKGNFPGRFSGRQFSNSRSEMNVSTLELGDSALYLCASSLETTSPLHFGNGTRLTVT.

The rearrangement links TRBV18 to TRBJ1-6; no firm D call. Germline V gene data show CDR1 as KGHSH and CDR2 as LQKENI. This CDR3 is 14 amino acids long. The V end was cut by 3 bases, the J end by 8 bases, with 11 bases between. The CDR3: CASSPDTRDSPLHF. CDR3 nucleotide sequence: TGTGCCAGCTCACCCGACACGAGGGATTCACCCCTCCACTTT.

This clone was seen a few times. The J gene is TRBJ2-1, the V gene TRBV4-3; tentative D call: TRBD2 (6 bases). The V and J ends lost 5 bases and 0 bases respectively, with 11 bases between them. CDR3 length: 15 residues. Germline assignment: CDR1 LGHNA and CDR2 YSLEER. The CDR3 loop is CASSLRGSSYNEQFF. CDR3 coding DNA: TGCGCCAGCAGCTTGCGGGGTAGCTCCTACAATGAGCAGTTCTTC.

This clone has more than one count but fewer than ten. CDR3 sequence reads: CASSQGEDRSFGGEQYF. CDR3 sequence (DNA): TGTGCCAGCAGCCAGGGAGAAGACAGGTCCTTTGGGGGCGAGCAGTACTTC. This chain links TRBV4-2 with TRBJ2-7; D possibly corresponds to TRBD1 (6 bases). The CDR3 covers 17 residues. Trimming took off 3 bases at V and 6 bases at J, with 24 bases between the two ends. Germline V lookup: CDR1 LGHNA, CDR2 YNFKEQ.

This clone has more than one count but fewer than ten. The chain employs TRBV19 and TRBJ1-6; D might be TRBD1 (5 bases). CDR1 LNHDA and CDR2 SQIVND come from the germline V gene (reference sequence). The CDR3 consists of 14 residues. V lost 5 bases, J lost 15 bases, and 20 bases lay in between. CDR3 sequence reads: CASSPISGTVDLHF. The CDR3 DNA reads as TGTGCCAGTAGTCCAATCTCCGGGACCGTAGACCTCCACTTT.

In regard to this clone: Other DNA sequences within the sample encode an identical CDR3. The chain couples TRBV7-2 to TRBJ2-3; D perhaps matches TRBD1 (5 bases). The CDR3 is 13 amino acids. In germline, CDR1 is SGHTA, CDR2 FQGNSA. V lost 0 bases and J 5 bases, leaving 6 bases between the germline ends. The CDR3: CASSLARGDTQYF. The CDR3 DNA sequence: TGTGCCAGCAGCTTAGCTAGGGGAGATACGCAGTATTTT.

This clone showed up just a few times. The CDR3 nucleotides are TGTGCTACCGGTAGGGGGACGAACACCGGGGAGCTGTTTTTT. Protein product: CATGRGTNTGELFF. V gene TRBV30 combines with J gene TRBJ2-2; weak D call: TRBD1 (6 bases). CDR3 length equals 14 residues. Germline V gives CDR1 GTSNPN, CDR2 SVGIG (reference sequence).

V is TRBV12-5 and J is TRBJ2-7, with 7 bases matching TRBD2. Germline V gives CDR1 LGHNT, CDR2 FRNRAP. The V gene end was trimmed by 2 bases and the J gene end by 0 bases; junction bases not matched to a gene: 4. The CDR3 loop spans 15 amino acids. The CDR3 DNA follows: TGTGCTAGTGGTTTGAAGCGGGGCCGCTCCTACGAGCAGTACTTC. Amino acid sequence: CASGLKRGRSYEQYF. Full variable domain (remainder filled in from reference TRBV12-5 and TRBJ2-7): DARVTQTPRHKVTEMGQEVTMRCQPILGHNTVFWYRQTMMQGLELLAYFRNRAPLDDSGMPKDRFSAEMPDATLATLKIQPSEPRDSAVYFCASGLKRGRSYEQYFGPGTRLTVT.

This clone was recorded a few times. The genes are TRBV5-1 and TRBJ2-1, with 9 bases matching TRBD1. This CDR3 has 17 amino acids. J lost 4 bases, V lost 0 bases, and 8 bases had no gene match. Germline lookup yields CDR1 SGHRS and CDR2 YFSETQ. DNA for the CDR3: TGCGCCAGCAGCTTGGCTTCGGGGACAGGGTTTTACAATGAGCAGTTCTTC. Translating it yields CASSLASGTGFYNEQFF.

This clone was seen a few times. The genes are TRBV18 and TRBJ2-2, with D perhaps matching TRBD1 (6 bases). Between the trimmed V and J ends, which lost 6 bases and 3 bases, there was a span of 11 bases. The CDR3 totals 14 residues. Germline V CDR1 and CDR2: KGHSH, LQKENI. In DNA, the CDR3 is TGTGCCAGCTCCGAGGCAGGGGACACCGGGGAGCTGTTTTTT. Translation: CASSEAGDTGELFF.

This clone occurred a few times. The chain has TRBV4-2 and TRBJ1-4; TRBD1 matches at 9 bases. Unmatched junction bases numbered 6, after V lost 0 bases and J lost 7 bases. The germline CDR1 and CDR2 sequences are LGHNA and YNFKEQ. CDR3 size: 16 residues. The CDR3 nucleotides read TGTGCCAGCAGCCAAGATTCGGGACAGGGTAGTGAAAAACTGTTTTTT. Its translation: CASSQDSGQGSEKLFF.

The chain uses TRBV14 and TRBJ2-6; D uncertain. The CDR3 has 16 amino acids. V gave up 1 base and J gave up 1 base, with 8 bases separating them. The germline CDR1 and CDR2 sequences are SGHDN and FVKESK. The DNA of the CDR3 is TGTGCCAGCAGCCAAGTTTCAATGTCTGGGGCCAACGTCCTGACTTTC. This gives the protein CASSQVSMSGANVLTF.